This TCR beta chain originates from a study of response to subunit inactivated influenza vaccine. As regards this clonotype: Antigen: not known.

TCRdb re-analysed the RT-PCR reads in MiXCR, keeping a single row per CDR3 protein. The sample contains hundreds of thousands of distinct CDR3 sequences, roughly 14% of which appear only once. The ends lost 5 bases at V and 5 bases at J; junction bases unmatched: 11. In germline, CDR1 is LNHDA, CDR2 SQIVND (reference sequence). The CDR3 covers 16 residues. Study-wide findings and caveats: Few new T cells, the authors suggested, are recruited by each seasonal influenza vaccination.

V is TRBV19 and J is TRBJ2-3; TRBD1 matches at 9 bases. The source material was PBMCs from blood, sampled 12 days after vaccination. The clonotype was recovered from a man over 45 who received an inactivated influenza vaccine. The CDR3: CASSPGTGRGIDTQYF. CDR3 coding DNA: TGTGCCAGTAGTCCAGGGACAGGGAGGGGGATAGATACGCAGTATTTT.